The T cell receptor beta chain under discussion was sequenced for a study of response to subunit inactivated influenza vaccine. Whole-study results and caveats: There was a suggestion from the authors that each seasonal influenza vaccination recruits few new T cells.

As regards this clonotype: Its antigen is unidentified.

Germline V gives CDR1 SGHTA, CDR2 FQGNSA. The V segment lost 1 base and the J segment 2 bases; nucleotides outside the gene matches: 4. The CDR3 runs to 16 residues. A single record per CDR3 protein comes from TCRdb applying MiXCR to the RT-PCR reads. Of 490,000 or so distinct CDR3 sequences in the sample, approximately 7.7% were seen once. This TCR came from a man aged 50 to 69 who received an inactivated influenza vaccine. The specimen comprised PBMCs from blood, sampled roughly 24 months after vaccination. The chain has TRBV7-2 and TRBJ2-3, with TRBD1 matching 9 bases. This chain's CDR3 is CASSLVGTGNTDTQYF. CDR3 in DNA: TGTGCCAGCAGCTTAGTGGGGACAGGGAACACAGATACGCAGTATTTT.